The clone carrying this TCR beta chain appeared many times. As yet, its antigen is unknown. The CDR3 is 19 residues long. The J segment lost 2 bases and the V segment lost 8 bases, leaving 18 bases of the junction unmatched. Each TCR beta library was made by quantitative 5'-RACE that incorporated molecular barcodes. TCRdb reprocessed the 5' RACE reads with MiXCR, giving one entry per CDR3 protein. The top ten clones hold about 8.9% of a sample with under 55,000 distinct CDR3 sequences, 7.4% of them seen once. The data were taken from a study of CD8 T cells in ankylosing spondylitis. The study's findings and limits: Relatively rare in peripheral blood, disease-linked clones were also CD8+. Seemingly distinctive of ankylosing spondylitis blood was a TCR beta motif formed by eight highly homologous variants.

The TCR originated in a female donor with ankylosing spondylitis or in good health (not recorded which). Specimen: blood, either unsorted or a sorted T cell fraction (not recorded which). The chain links TRBV12-3 or TRBV12-4 to TRBJ2-5, with TRBD1 matching over 12 bases. CDR3 loop: CASCPPRRDRGQSQETQYF. CDR3 in DNA: TGTGCCAGCTGTCCCCCTCGCCGGGACAGGGGGCAGTCACAAGAGACCCAGTACTTC.